Listed below are T cell receptor beta chains from one sample, sequenced in a study of blood T cells in healthy people across ages. TCRdb reanalysed the 5' RACE reads using MiXCR and keeps one entry per CDR3 protein. Of about 1.4 million distinct CDR3 sequences listed, roughly 64% are singletons. Sequenced material: blood. These TCRs come from a young man in good health. CDR3s include the opening cysteine and the closing phenylalanine or tryptophan. The order of the fields is J gene, clone size, D gene, V gene, CDR3 DNA, CDR3 protein. The D gene is left open where the match is weak. The size of a clone is reported for some rows only, either as once, few or many, or as a class for expanded clones.

TRBJ1-5 . . TRBV7-6 TGTGCCAGCGGCCGAATGTCGGGGGATCAGCCCCAGCATTTT CASGRMSGDQPQHF
TRBJ1-1 . TRBD1 TRBV4-2 TGTGCCAGCAGCCAACGATCAGGGGGCGCAACCCCTGAAGCTTTCTTT CASSQRSGGATPEAFF
TRBJ1-1 . . TRBV5-1 TGCGCCAGCAGCTTAGCCCCAGTGAACACTGAAGCTTTCTTT CASSLAPVNTEAFF
TRBJ2-7 . . TRBV7-2 TGTGCCAGCAGCTTGCTAGCAGCGTACAATGAGCAGTACTTC CASSLLAAYNEQYF
TRBJ2-7 . . TRBV6-2/TRBV6-3 TGTGCCAGCAGTGACTCGATAGTCCACGAGCAGTACTTC CASSDSIVHEQYF
TRBJ1-5 . TRBD1 TRBV29-1 TGCAGCGCCGGGACAGGGGGAAGCAATCAGCCCCAGCATTTT CSAGTGGSNQPQHF
TRBJ2-7 few . TRBV20-1 TGCAGTGCTCTGAAAAGCTCCTACGAGCAGTACTTC CSALKSSYEQYF
TRBJ1-6 . . TRBV9 TGTGCCAGCAGCTTGCGGGACATTGGTAATTCACCCCTCCACTTT CASSLRDIGNSPLHF
TRBJ2-4 . . TRBV20-1 TGCAGTGCTAGAGTGCGAAAGGACCGGCTGGGGGACATTCAGTACTTC CSARVRKDRLGDIQYF
TRBJ1-5 . . TRBV6-6 TGTGCCAGCAGCCGACTAAAGGCGCCCCAGCATTTT CASSRLKAPQHF
TRBJ2-7 . . TRBV6-5 TGTGCCAGCAGTTGGGAGGGGGGTTACGAGCAGTACTTC CASSWEGGYEQYF
TRBJ2-7 . . TRBV6-5 TGTGCCAGCAGTTACAGTTCGGGGCGCGAGCAGTACTTC CASSYSSGREQYF
TRBJ2-1 . TRBD2 TRBV7-6 TGTGCCAGCAGCGTAGCTAGCGGGATGGATGAGCAGTTCTTC CASSVASGMDEQFF